The entry below gives a single T cell receptor (beta chain) sequence along with its context. An end of the junction does not agree with germline; a read error may underlie this. The data derive from a study of blood T cells in healthy people across ages. Germline CDR1 reads MGHRA; CDR2 reads YSYEKL. The CDR3 extends over 16 amino acids. The authors ran a second PCR of about 7 to 11 cycles using a sample-barcoded 5' primer and a J-beta primer mix. Per-sample output comprised a minimum of 2.5 million paired-end reads containing CDR3. From the 5' RACE reads, TCRdb called clonotypes with MiXCR, one entry per CDR3 protein. Counted here are 650,000 to 1,000,000 distinct CDR3 sequences, around 36% occurring once; the ten biggest clones make up 10% to 15%.

Sequencing was performed on blood. The receptor was isolated from a man between 18 and 29 years old in good health. The rearrangement joins TRBV4-1 to TRBJ2-3; 8 positions match TRBD2. The CDR3 DNA follows: TGCGCCTGCAGCCCGGTTAGCGGGGCACGCACAGATACGCAGTATTTT. Protein: CACSPVSGARTDTQYF.